This T cell receptor (beta chain) emerged from a study of human T cells and chemical hapten exposure. Broader study findings: TCRs at high frequency, those above 1 in 1000, did not change with DPC sensitization.

The CDR3 sequence is 15 residues long. Trimming at V came to 0 bases and at J to 4 bases, leaving 4 bases not matched to a gene. Germline V lookup: CDR1 SGHRS, CDR2 YFSETQ. The library tagged each cDNA molecule with unique molecular identifiers. Per the study methods: Between about 20,000 and 690,600 TCRs appeared in each sample, and the median stood at roughly 100,000. Each CDR3 protein is one row after TCRdb ran MiXCR on the RACE reads. None of the V and J calls come from the authors' own analysis; TCRdb made them. Seen here are some 120,000 distinct CDR3 sequences, around 10% observed once, and the top ten hold 1.2% to 1.5%. Notes on this clonotype: The antigen remains undetermined.

The time point denotes: patch test 1, 2 weeks after DPC sensitization. This sample's treatment: therapeutic diphenylcyclopropenone sensitization with weekly scalp DPC. Participating donors were patients with alopecia, aged 18 to 70 years, considered appropriate candidates for DPC. The J gene is TRBJ2-3, the V gene TRBV5-1, with 8 bases identical to TRBD2. The sequence was collected from a woman in her 50s with alopecia areata. Some clones in this sample may be carry-over from other donors' samples. Sequencing was performed on whole blood, taken in connection with sensitization to the hapten diphenylcyclopropenone (DPC). The CDR3 spells CASSLAGTRADTQYF. The CDR3 DNA is TGCGCCAGCAGCTTGGCCGGGACTAGGGCAGATACGCAGTATTTT.